A single sample gave rise to the 12 T cell receptor beta chains below, sequenced in a study of regulatory T cells in long-lasting Graves disease. Described time point: persistent/refractory GD, antithyroid drugs over 5 years with positive TRAb. Following extraction of RNA from PBMCs, that RNA was used to make the TCR library. Assembly of TCR beta libraries relied on iRepertoire HTBI primers together with Arm-PCR of CDR3 regions. TCRdb independently ran MiXCR on the multiplex PCR reads; one entry per CDR3 protein. Of hundreds of thousands of distinct CDR3 sequences listed, about 30% are singletons. Sequenced here: peripheral blood mononuclear cells (PBMCs), sampled when the disease was refractory, from a patient treated with antithyroid drugs. The origin of the receptors is a female donor with Graves disease.

This clonotype was counted a few times. The V gene is TRBV11-3, the J gene TRBJ2-5; D tentatively fits TRBD1 or TRBD2 (7 bases each). V was cut by 5 bases and J by 5 bases, with 24 bases left in between. Per germline, CDR1 SGHNT and CDR2 YENEEA. The CDR3 spans 17 residues. The CDR3 here is CASSPNRTGGRVETQYF. The CDR3 coding sequence is TGTGCCAGCAGCCCGAATCGGACAGGAGGGAGGGTGGAGACCCAGTACTTC. The full variable domain, in which reference TRBV11-3 and TRBJ2-5 provide the parts outside the CDR3, is EAGVVQSPRYKIIEKKQPVAFWCNPISGHNTLYWYLQNLGQGPELLIRYENEEAVDDSQLPKDRFSAERLKGVDSTLKIQPAELGDSAVYLCASSPNRTGGRVETQYFGPGTRLLVL.

This chain joins TRBV7-9 and TRBJ1-2; D gene unclear. Trimming stripped 8 bases from V and 4 bases from J, with 14 bases between. CDR1 is SEHNR and CDR2 is FQNEAQ in the germline V gene (reference sequence). This CDR3 is built from 13 residues. CDR3 region: CASLPAASYGYTF. The CDR3, as DNA: TGTGCCAGCCTCCCCGCAGCGAGCTATGGCTACACCTTC. The entire variable domain, with the rest obtained from reference TRBV7-9 and TRBJ1-2, is as follows: DTGVSQNPRHKITKRGQNVTFRCDPISEHNRLYWYRQTLGQGPEFLTYFQNEAQLEKSRLLSDRFSAERPKGSFSTLEIQRTEQGDSAMYLCASLPAASYGYTFGSGTRLTVV.

This clonotype came up a few times. The genes are TRBV27 and TRBJ2-5; 11 bases are a match to TRBD1. Germline V lookup: CDR1 MNHEY, CDR2 SMNVEV (reference sequence). Trimming removed 0 bases from V and 5 bases from J; junction bases left unmatched: 5. The CDR3 has 16 residues. In DNA form, the CDR3 reads TGTGCCAGCAGTTTATCACGGACAGGGGGCCGGGAGACCCAGTACTTC. Translation: CASSLSRTGGRETQYF.

This clonotype was seen many times. CDR3 DNA: TGTGCCAGCAGTTTGCAGGCCGGGACCACCTACGAGCAGTACTTC. Amino acid sequence: CASSLQAGTTYEQYF. The chain couples TRBV12-3 or TRBV12-4 to TRBJ2-7; the D call may be TRBD1 or TRBD2 (5 bases each). The CDR3 has 15 residues. Trimming cost V 3 bases and J 2 bases, with 14 bases left between them.

This clonotype was seen many times. The V and J genes are TRBV2 and TRBJ1-5; 8 bases align to TRBD1. The germline V gene encodes CDR1 SNHLY and CDR2 FYNNEI. The trim removed 10 bases at V and 7 bases at J, leaving 9 bases unmatched. The CDR3 runs to 13 residues. The DNA for the CDR3 is TGTGCCATCTCAGGACAGGGAGTCCAGCCCCAGCATTTT. Translated, it gives CAISGQGVQPQHF.

The rearrangement links TRBV10-3 to TRBJ2-5; 9 nucleotides match TRBD2. V lost 6 bases, J lost 1 base, and 9 bases stayed unmatched. In germline, CDR1 is ENHRY, CDR2 SYGVKD. The CDR3 has 16 amino acids. In DNA form, the CDR3 reads TGTGCCATCAGCTCCTGGCCTAGCGGGGCCCAAGAGACCCAGTACTTC. Its protein is CAISSWPSGAQETQYF.

V usage is TRBV6-1 and J usage is TRBJ1-5, with TRBD1 matching 7 bases. The germline gives CDR1 MNHNS, CDR2 SASEGT. The CDR3 runs to 14 residues. V trimming: 1 base; J trimming: 6 bases; junction bases outside the gene matches: 3. Written as DNA, the CDR3 is TGTGCCAGCAGTGAAGGAAACAGGGGTCAGCCCCAGCATTTT. Translating it yields CASSEGNRGQPQHF.

This chain joins TRBV7-9 and TRBJ1-2; D gene ambiguous. This CDR3 is built from 16 residues. The germline gives CDR1 SEHNR, CDR2 FQNEAQ (reference sequence). V was cut by 4 bases and J by 4 bases, with 19 bases left in between. CDR3 protein: CASSSTSVPSTYGYTF. DNA for the CDR3: TGTGCCAGCAGCTCCACCTCGGTTCCCAGCACCTATGGCTACACCTTC.

The chain joins TRBV5-1 to TRBJ2-4; 9 bases align to TRBD2. The CDR3 extends over 17 amino acids. V lost 3 bases and J lost 6; bases outside the gene matches: 13. In germline, CDR1 is SGHRS, CDR2 YFSETQ. The chain's CDR3 is CASSSPEVAGAGNIQYF. CDR3 DNA: TGCGCCAGCAGCTCCCCTGAAGTAGCGGGAGCGGGAAACATTCAGTACTTC.

This chain uses TRBV20-1 with TRBJ2-3; 10 bases are shared with TRBD2. CDR1 is DFQATT and CDR2 is SNEGSKA in the germline V gene (reference sequence). J was trimmed by 2 bases and V by 3 bases; bases with no gene match: 8. The CDR3 extends over 16 amino acids. The CDR3 here is CSASWRLAGATDTQYF. For the CDR3, the DNA is TGCAGTGCTAGTTGGAGGCTAGCGGGAGCCACAGATACGCAGTATTTT.

CDR3 sequence: CAWNARGLAGYSYEQYF. The CDR3 bases are TGTGCCTGGAACGCAAGGGGACTAGCGGGATACTCCTACGAGCAGTACTTC. This chain connects TRBV30 to TRBJ2-7, with 13 bases matching TRBD2. From germline, CDR1 is GTSNPN and CDR2 SVGIG (reference sequence). The CDR3 spans 17 residues. Trimming removed 4 bases from V and 0 bases from J; junction bases left unmatched: 9.

This clonotype has more than one count but fewer than ten. The V call is TRBV29-1, the J call TRBJ2-2; a weak D match, TRBD2 (5 bases). The CDR3 contains 15 residues. Germline assignment: CDR1 SQVTM and CDR2 ANQGSEA. Trimming took off 3 bases at V and 5 bases at J, with 16 bases between the two ends. The CDR3 here is CSVDLSGIGTGELFF. DNA of the CDR3: TGCAGCGTTGATTTGTCCGGGATAGGGACCGGGGAGCTGTTTTTT.